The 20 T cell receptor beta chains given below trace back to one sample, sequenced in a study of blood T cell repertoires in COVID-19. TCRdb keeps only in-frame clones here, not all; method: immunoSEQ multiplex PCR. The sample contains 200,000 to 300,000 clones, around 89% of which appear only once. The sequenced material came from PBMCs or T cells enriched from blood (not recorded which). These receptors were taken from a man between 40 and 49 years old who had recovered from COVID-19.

This CDR3 is CASSQDSSGSWYEQYF. The CDR3 nucleotides read TGTGCCAGCAGCCAAGATAGCAGCGGGAGTTGGTACGAGCAGTACTTC. The chain carries TRBV4-2 and TRBJ2-7; 8 nucleotides align to TRBD2. Trimming took 0 bases from V and 4 from J; bases not matched to a gene: 8. This CDR3 has 16 amino acids. Per germline, CDR1 LGHNA and CDR2 YNFKEQ.

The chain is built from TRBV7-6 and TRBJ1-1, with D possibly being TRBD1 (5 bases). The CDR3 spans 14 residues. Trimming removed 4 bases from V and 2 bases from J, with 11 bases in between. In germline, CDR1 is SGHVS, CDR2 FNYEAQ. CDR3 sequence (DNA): TGTGCCAGCAGCTCGACGGACAAAAACACTGAAGCTTTCTTT. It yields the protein CASSSTDKNTEAFF.

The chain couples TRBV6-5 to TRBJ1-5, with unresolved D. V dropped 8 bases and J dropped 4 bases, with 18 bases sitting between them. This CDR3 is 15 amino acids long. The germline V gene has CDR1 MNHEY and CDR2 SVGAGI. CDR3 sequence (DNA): TGTGCCAGCGTAGCTCGGAACGACGGGAATCAGCCCCAGCATTTT. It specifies CASVARNDGNQPQHF.

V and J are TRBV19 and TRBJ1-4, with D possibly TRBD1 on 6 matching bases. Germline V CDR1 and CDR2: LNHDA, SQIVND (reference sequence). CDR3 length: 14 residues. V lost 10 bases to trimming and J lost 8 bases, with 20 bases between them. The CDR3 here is CATGEQGFKEKLFF. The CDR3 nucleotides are TGTGCCACCGGCGAACAGGGATTTAAAGAAAAACTGTTTTTT.

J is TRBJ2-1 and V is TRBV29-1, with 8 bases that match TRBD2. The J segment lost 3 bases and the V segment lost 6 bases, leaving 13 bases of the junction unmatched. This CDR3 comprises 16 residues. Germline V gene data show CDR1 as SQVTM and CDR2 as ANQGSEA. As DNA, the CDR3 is TGCAGCGTGCTCCCCCGGGGGGGGTCTTTCTACAATGAGCAGTTCTTC. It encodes CSVLPRGGSFYNEQFF.

The CDR3 bases are TGTGCCAGCAGCTTGGACTTTGGGGATTCACCCCTCCACTTT. This encodes CASSLDFGDSPLHF. The chain is built from TRBV7-9 and TRBJ1-6; D call uncertain. This CDR3 region has 14 residues. Trimming pared 3 bases from V and 8 bases from J, leaving 11 bases between. Per germline, CDR1 SEHNR and CDR2 FQNEAQ (reference sequence).

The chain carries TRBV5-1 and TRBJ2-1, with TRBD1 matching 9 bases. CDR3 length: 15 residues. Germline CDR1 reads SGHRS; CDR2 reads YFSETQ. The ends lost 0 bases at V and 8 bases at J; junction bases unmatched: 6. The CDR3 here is CASSLGGTGFDEQFF. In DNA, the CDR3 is TGCGCCAGCAGCTTGGGAGGGACAGGGTTCGATGAGCAGTTCTTC. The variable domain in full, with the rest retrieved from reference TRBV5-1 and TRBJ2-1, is KAGVTQTPRYLIKTRGQQVTLSCSPISGHRSVSWYQQTPGQGLQFLFEYFSETQRNKGNFPGRFSGRQFSNSRSEMNVSTLELGDSALYLCASSLGGTGFDEQFFGPGTRLTVL.

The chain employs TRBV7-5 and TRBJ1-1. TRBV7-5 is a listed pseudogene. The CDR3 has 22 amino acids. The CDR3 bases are TGTGCCAGAAGCTTAGTCTGGGGAGGGCAGGAGCGGGTCCTGTCCAAGATCCCTGAAGCTTTCTTT. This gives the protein CARSLVWGGQERVLSKIPEAFF.

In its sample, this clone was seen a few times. The CDR3 nucleotides are TGTGCCAGCAGTCTCCTGGGACTAGCGGGGAAACAATATCAGGAGCAGTACTTC. It is translated as CASSLLGLAGKQYQEQYF. The V call is TRBV6-2 or TRBV6-3, the J call TRBJ2-7; 13 positions match TRBD2. The J segment lost 7 bases and the V segment lost 5 bases, leaving 17 bases of the junction unmatched. The CDR3 sequence is 18 residues long. Germline lookup yields CDR1 MNHEY and CDR2 SVGEGT.

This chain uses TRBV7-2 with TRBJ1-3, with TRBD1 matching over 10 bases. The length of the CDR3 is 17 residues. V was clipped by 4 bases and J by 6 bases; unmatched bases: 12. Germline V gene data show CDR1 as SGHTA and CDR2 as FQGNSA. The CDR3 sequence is CASSSSSGTGVENTIYF. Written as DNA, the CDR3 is TGTGCCAGCAGCTCCTCCTCCGGGACAGGGGTTGAAAACACCATATATTTT.

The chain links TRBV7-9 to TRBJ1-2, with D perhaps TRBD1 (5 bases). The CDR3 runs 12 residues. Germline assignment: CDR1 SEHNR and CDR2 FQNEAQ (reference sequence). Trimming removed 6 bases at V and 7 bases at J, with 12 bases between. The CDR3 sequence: CASSEQVSGYTF. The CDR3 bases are TGTGCCAGCAGTGAACAGGTTTCTGGCTACACCTTC.

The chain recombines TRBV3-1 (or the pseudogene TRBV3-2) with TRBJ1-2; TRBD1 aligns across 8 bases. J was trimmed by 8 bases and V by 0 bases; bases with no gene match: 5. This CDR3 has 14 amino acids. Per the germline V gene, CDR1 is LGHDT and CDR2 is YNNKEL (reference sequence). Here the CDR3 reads CASSQESRGRGYTF. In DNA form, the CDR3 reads TGTGCCAGCAGCCAAGAATCCAGGGGGCGAGGCTACACCTTC.

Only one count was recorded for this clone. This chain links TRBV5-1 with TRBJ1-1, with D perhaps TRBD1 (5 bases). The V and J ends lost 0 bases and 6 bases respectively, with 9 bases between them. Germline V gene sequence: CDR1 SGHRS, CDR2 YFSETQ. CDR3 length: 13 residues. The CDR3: CASSLVETAEAFF. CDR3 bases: TGCGCCAGCAGCTTGGTTGAGACAGCTGAAGCTTTCTTT.

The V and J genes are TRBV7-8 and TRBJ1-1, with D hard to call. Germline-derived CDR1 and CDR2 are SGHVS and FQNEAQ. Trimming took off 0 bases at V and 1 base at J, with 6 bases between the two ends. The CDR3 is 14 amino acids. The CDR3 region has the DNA TGTGCCAGCAGCTTAGCAATCCGGAACACTGAAGCTTTCTTT. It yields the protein CASSLAIRNTEAFF.

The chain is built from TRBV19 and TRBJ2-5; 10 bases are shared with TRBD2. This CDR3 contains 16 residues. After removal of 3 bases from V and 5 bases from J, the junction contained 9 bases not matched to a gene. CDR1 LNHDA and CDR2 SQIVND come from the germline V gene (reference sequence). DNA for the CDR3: TGTGCCAGTAGTATTCCTTCTAGCGGGAGTGGGGAGACCCAGTACTTC. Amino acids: CASSIPSSGSGETQYF.

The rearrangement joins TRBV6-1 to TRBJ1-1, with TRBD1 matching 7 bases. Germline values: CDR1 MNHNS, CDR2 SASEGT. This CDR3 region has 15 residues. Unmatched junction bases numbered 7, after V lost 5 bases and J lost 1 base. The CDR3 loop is CASSLRRDRNTEAFF. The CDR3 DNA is TGTGCCAGCAGTCTCCGCCGGGACAGGAACACTGAAGCTTTCTTT.

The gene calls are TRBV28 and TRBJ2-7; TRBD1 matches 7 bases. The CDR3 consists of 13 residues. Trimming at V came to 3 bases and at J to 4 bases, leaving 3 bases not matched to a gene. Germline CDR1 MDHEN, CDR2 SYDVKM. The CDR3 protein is CASSLGTAYEQYF. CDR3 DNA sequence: TGTGCCAGCAGTTTGGGGACAGCTTACGAGCAGTACTTC.

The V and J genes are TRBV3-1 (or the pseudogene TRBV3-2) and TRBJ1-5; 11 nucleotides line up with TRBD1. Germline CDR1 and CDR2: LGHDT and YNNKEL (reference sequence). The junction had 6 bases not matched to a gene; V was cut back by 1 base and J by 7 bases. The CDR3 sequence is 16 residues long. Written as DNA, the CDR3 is TGTGCCAGCAGCCAAGGCGGGACAGGGGGACGCCAGCCCCAGCATTTT. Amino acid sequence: CASSQGGTGGRQPQHF.

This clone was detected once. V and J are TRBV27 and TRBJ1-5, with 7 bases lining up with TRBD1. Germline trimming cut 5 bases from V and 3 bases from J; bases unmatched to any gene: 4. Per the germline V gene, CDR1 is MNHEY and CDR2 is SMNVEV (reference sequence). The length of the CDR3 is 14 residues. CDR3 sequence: CASSPQGTNQPQHF. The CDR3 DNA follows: TGTGCCAGCAGTCCACAGGGGACCAATCAGCCCCAGCATTTT.

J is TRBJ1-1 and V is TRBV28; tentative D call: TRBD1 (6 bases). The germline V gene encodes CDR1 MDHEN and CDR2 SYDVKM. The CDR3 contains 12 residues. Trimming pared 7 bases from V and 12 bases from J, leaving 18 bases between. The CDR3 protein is CASTSGGPRTFF. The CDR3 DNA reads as TGTGCCAGCACGTCGGGGGGGCCGAGAACTTTCTTT.